One and the same sample provided the 17 T cell receptor beta chains below, sequenced in a study of shared clonotypes between healthy human individuals. The table came from immunoSEQ multiplex PCR; TCRdb's copy has only in-frame clones and leaves some out. Of under 600,000 clones listed, nearly 98% are singletons. It was CD45RO-negative cells, positively selected for CCR7, that made up naive CD8 cells, with terminally differentiated effector memory CD45RA+ cells excluded. The sample consisted of naive CD8+ T cells sorted from blood. Receptor source: a man between 25 and 39 years old in good health.

J is TRBJ2-7 and V is TRBV11-2, with D hard to call. CDR3 size: 13 residues. CDR1 and CDR2 (germline): SGHAT, FQNNGV. V was shortened by 1 base and J by 5 bases, with 9 bases between the two germline ends. CDR3 loop: CASSLVLSDEQYF. Written as DNA, the CDR3 is TGTGCCAGCAGCTTAGTTCTTTCGGACGAGCAGTACTTC.

With respect to this clone: The same CDR3 is also encoded by other DNA sequences in this sample. This sequence joins TRBV27 and TRBJ2-7; the D gene could be TRBD1 or TRBD2 (5 bases each). The CDR3 is 14 residues long. Trimming pared 5 bases from V and 2 bases from J, leaving 13 bases between. Germline CDR1 is MNHEY and CDR2 is SMNVEV (reference sequence). Here the CDR3 reads CASSTRDGTYEQYF. The CDR3 DNA follows: TGTGCCAGCAGTACCCGGGACGGCACCTACGAGCAGTACTTC.

The V gene is TRBV7-6, the J gene TRBJ1-1; 8 bases are a match to TRBD1. Germline CDR1 is SGHVS and CDR2 is FNYEAQ. CDR3 length equals 15 residues. Germline trimming cut 4 bases from V and 1 base from J; bases unmatched to any gene: 5. DNA of the CDR3: TGTGCCAGCAGCTCAAACGGACAGGGGAACACTGAAGCTTTCTTT. Encoded protein: CASSSNGQGNTEAFF. Full variable domain (rest looked up from reference TRBV7-6 and TRBJ1-1): GAGVSQSPRYKVTKRGQDVALRCDPISGHVSLYWYRQALGQGPEFLTYFNYEAQQDKSGLPNDRFSAERPEGSISTLTIQRTEQRDSAMYRCASSSNGQGNTEAFFGQGTRLTVV.

The chain has TRBV9 and TRBJ1-1, with 9 positions matching TRBD1. Germline lookup yields CDR1 SGDLS and CDR2 YYNGEE. The CDR3 covers 14 residues. V gave up 3 bases and J gave up 3 bases; unmatched junction bases: 3. Here the CDR3 reads CASSEGQGYTEAFF. As DNA, the CDR3 is TGTGCCAGCAGCGAGGGACAGGGTTACACTGAAGCTTTCTTT.

The chain is built from TRBV27 and TRBJ1-5; TRBD1 is a possible D gene (5 bases). Trimming left V 8 bases short and J 7 bases short, with 18 bases between. The length of the CDR3 is 14 residues. Germline-derived CDR1 and CDR2 are MNHEY and SMNVEV (reference sequence). The CDR3 sequence is CASGLAGGGQPQHF. The CDR3 DNA reads as TGTGCCAGCGGACTTGCTGGCGGGGGACAGCCCCAGCATTTT.

This clone has only one observation. Here the CDR3 reads CASSEGINRPYNEQFF. For the CDR3, the DNA is TGTGCCAGCAGTGAAGGTATCAATAGACCATACAATGAGCAGTTCTTC. The rearrangement joins TRBV2 to TRBJ2-1; D gene uncertain. Between the trimmed V and J ends, which lost 1 base and 4 bases, there was a span of 14 bases. The CDR3 is made up of 16 amino acids. Germline V gives CDR1 SNHLY, CDR2 FYNNEI. The full variable domain, with the rest looked up from reference TRBV2 and TRBJ2-1, is EPEVTQTPSHQVTQMGQEVILRCVPISNHLYFYWYRQILGQKVEFLVSFYNNEISEKSEIFDDQFSVERPDGSNFTLKIRSTKLEDSAMYFCASSEGINRPYNEQFFGPGTRLTVL.

The chain uses TRBV2 and TRBJ2-1; 8 bases fit TRBD2. The CDR3 extends over 18 amino acids. V lost 6 bases, J lost 5 bases, and 18 bases stayed unmatched. Germline CDR1 SNHLY, CDR2 FYNNEI. CDR3 DNA sequence: TGTGCCAGCAGGGGACCGGGGCTAGCGGGTCCGGCGGACAATGAGCAGTTCTTC. Translating gives CASRGPGLAGPADNEQFF. The whole variable domain, remainder taken from reference TRBV2 and TRBJ2-1, is EPEVTQTPSHQVTQMGQEVILRCVPISNHLYFYWYRQILGQKVEFLVSFYNNEISEKSEIFDDQFSVERPDGSNFTLKIRSTKLEDSAMYFCASRGPGLAGPADNEQFFGPGTRLTVL.

J is TRBJ2-1 and V is TRBV5-1; 7 bases match TRBD2. The CDR3 has 14 residues. The germline V gene has CDR1 SGHRS and CDR2 YFSETQ. V shed 2 bases and J 7 bases; nucleotides not matched to a gene: 6. The CDR3 protein is CASSFAQGGNEQFF. CDR3 nucleotide sequence: TGCGCCAGCAGCTTCGCGCAGGGAGGGAATGAGCAGTTCTTC.

The rearrangement uses TRBV7-8 and TRBJ2-1; D ambiguous. The CDR3 runs to 11 residues. The V gene's germline CDR1 is SGHVS and CDR2 FQNEAQ. Trimming removed 4 bases at V and 8 bases at J, with 6 bases between. The CDR3, as DNA: TGTGCCAGCAGCTGGGTAGATGAGCAGTTCTTC. This translates into CASSWVDEQFF.

About this clone: Other nucleotide sequences from this sample produce the same CDR3. This chain links TRBV29-1 with TRBJ2-3, with 7 nucleotides matching TRBD2. The CDR3 is 13 amino acids. Trimming cost V 4 bases and J 1 base; bases outside gene matches: 2. Germline V gene sequence: CDR1 SQVTM, CDR2 ANQGSEA. The DNA for the CDR3 is TGCAGCGTTGTCCTAGCGGGCACAGATACGCAGTATTTT. It yields the protein CSVVLAGTDTQYF.

The gene calls are TRBV7-9 and TRBJ2-1; 10 nucleotides line up with TRBD2. The CDR3 spans 14 residues. Germline-derived CDR1 and CDR2 are SEHNR and FQNEAQ (reference sequence). The V and J ends lost 4 bases and 5 bases, in that order; junction bases with no gene match: 2. The chain's CDR3 is CASSSTSGNNEQFF. CDR3 sequence (DNA): TGTGCCAGCAGCTCAACTAGCGGGAACAATGAGCAGTTCTTC.

V is TRBV4-1 and J is TRBJ2-7; perhaps TRBD2 as D (5 bases). Germline CDR1 MGHRA, CDR2 YSYEKL. This CDR3 has 15 residues. V lost 1 base to trimming and J lost 3 bases, with 13 bases between them. The CDR3 region is CASSQVLGVNYEQYF. DNA of the CDR3: TGCGCCAGCAGCCAAGTTTTGGGAGTTAACTACGAGCAGTACTTC.

The J gene is TRBJ2-1, the V gene TRBV18, with a possible D match to TRBD2 (5 bases). The CDR3 covers 14 residues. Trimming took 2 bases from V and 4 from J, leaving 9 bases between them. Germline V CDR1 and CDR2: KGHSH, LQKENI. CDR3: CASSPVGGYNEQFF. For the CDR3, the DNA is TGTGCCAGCTCACCAGTGGGCGGGTACAATGAGCAGTTCTTC.

V gene TRBV15 combines with J gene TRBJ2-5; 10 bases are shared with TRBD2. The CDR3 runs to 15 residues. Germline CDR1 is LNHNV and CDR2 is YYDKDF (reference sequence). The V gene end was trimmed by 5 bases and the J gene end by 4 bases; junction bases not matched to a gene: 7. The CDR3: CATSVLAGGGETQYF. CDR3 nucleotides: TGTGCCACCAGCGTCTTAGCGGGGGGTGGAGAGACCCAGTACTTC.

V is TRBV7-6 and J is TRBJ2-1, with D perhaps TRBD1 or TRBD2 (6 bases each). V lost 1 base and J 12 bases, leaving 16 bases between the germline ends. The CDR3 extends over 14 amino acids. Germline-derived CDR1 and CDR2 are SGHVS and FNYEAQ. CDR3 nucleotides: TGTGCCAGCAGCTTAGAACAGGGAGGTAGTCGGCAGTTCTTC. Translated: CASSLEQGGSRQFF.

With respect to this clone: Germline is not matched at one junction end, which may reflect a read error. This rearrangement joins TRBV5-8 to TRBJ2-7, with 9 positions matching TRBD1. Germline V gene data show CDR1 as SGHTS and CDR2 as YDEGEE. There are 13 residues in the CDR3. CDR3 sequence: CASTLVGDRVEWF. In DNA form, the CDR3 reads TGTGCCAGCACCCTTGTTGGGGACAGGGTTGAGTGGTTC.

This clone was observed a single time. The V gene is TRBV27, the J gene TRBJ2-1; D is unclear. The germline V gene has CDR1 MNHEY and CDR2 SMNVEV (reference sequence). Trimming took off 1 base at V and 8 bases at J, with 9 bases between the two ends. The length of the CDR3 is 13 residues. This CDR3 is CASSLLSLDEQFF. The CDR3 DNA reads as TGTGCCAGCAGTTTATTATCCCTCGATGAGCAGTTCTTC.